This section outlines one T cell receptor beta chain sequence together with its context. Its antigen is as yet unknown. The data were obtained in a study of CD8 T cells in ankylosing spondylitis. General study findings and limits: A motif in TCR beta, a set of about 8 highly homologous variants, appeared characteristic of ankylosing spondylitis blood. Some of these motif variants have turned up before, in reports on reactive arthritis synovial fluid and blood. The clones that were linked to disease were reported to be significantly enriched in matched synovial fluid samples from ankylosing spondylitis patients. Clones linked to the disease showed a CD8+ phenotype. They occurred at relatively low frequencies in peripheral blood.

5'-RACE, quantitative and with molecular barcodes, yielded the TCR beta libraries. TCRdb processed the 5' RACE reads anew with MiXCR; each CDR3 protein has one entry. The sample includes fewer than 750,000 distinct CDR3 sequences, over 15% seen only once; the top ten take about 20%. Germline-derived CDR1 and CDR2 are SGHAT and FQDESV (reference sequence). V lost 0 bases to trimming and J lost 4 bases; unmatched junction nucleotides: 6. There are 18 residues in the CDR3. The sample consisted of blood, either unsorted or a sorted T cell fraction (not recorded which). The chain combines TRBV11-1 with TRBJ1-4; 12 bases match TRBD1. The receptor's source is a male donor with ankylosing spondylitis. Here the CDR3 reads CASSLARGQGANNEKLFF. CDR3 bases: TGTGCCAGCAGCTTAGCGCGGGGACAGGGGGCGAATAATGAAAAACTGTTTTTT.